The 23 T cell receptor beta chains in this list originate from one sample, sequenced in a study of blood T cell repertoires in COVID-19. This table comes from immunoSEQ multiplex PCR, and its TCRdb copy is limited to in-frame clones, with some not included. The table lists about 220,000 clones, around 90% of them singletons. The sequencing sample was made of PBMCs or T cells enriched from blood (not recorded which). The receptors stem from a man aged 30 to 45 who had been exposed to COVID-19.

The rearrangement uses TRBV12-3 or TRBV12-4 and TRBJ2-1, with D possibly matching TRBD2 (5 bases). This CDR3 is built from 13 residues. V lost 5 bases to trimming and J lost 7 bases, with 12 bases between them. CDR3 bases: TGTGCCAGCAGTCCACAAACGGGGAATGAGCAGTTCTTC. Protein sequence: CASSPQTGNEQFF.

This clone was counted ten times or more. The rearrangement links TRBV5-4 to TRBJ2-1, with 11 nucleotides matching TRBD2. From germline, CDR1 is SGHNT and CDR2 YYREEE (reference sequence). The J segment lost 8 bases and the V segment lost 0 bases, leaving 7 bases of the junction unmatched. The CDR3 covers 16 residues. The CDR3 nucleotides are TGTGCCAGCAGCTTGGCTAGCGGGGGGATTAACTATGAGCAGTTCTTC. Encoded protein: CASSLASGGINYEQFF.

This chain connects TRBV6-2 or TRBV6-3 to TRBJ2-7; the D gene is possibly TRBD1 (6 bases). The V gene lost 5 bases and the J gene lost 5 bases, with 19 bases spanning the gap. From germline, CDR1 is MNHEY and CDR2 SVGEGT. The CDR3 contains 15 residues. In DNA form, the CDR3 reads TGTGCCAGCAGTCAGGGGATCCCCCTTGAGAACGAGCAGTACTTC. Translated: CASSQGIPLENEQYF.

The chain recombines TRBV4-1 with TRBJ2-7; D might be TRBD2 (7 bases). Germline CDR1 is MGHRA and CDR2 is YSYEKL. With 0 bases removed from V and 3 bases from J, the gap between germline ends came to 12 bases. CDR3 length equals 15 residues. The CDR3 here is CASSQEGGAFYEQYF. The CDR3 nucleotides read TGCGCCAGCAGCCAAGAAGGGGGGGCCTTCTACGAGCAGTACTTC.

This clone was seen only once. The chain has TRBV5-6 and TRBJ2-5, with a weak D call TRBD2 (6 bases). The CDR3 contains 15 residues. The germline V gene encodes CDR1 SGHDT and CDR2 YYEEEE. V was pared by 2 bases and J by 1 base, with 12 bases between. CDR3 in DNA: TGTGCCAGCAGCTTTATTGGGGGGTTCCAAGAGACCCAGTACTTC. Encoded protein: CASSFIGGFQETQYF.

Remarks on this clone: The same CDR3 is also encoded by other DNA sequences in this sample. The CDR3 here is CAFNRGGRGGVETQYF. DNA for the CDR3: TGTGCCTTCAACCGGGGGGGCCGGGGCGGAGTGGAGACCCAGTACTTC. V and J are TRBV30 and TRBJ2-5; 8 nucleotides agree with TRBD2. Per the germline V gene, CDR1 is GTSNPN and CDR2 is SVGIG (reference sequence). The CDR3 extends over 16 amino acids. V shed 7 bases and J 5 bases; nucleotides not matched to a gene: 18.

The chain is built from TRBV15 and TRBJ1-2; 7 bases map to TRBD1. This CDR3 is built from 15 residues. V gave up 4 bases and J gave up 5 bases; unmatched junction bases: 10. Looked up from germline, CDR1 is LNHNV and CDR2 is YYDKDF (reference sequence). The CDR3 DNA reads as TGTGCCACCAGCACAGGGGGTGGATTAAAGTATGGCTACACCTTC. This codes for CATSTGGGLKYGYTF.

The chain recombines TRBV30 with TRBJ2-7; 12 bases are shared with TRBD1. Germline V CDR1 and CDR2: GTSNPN, SVGIG (reference sequence). V lost 5 bases to trimming and J lost 5 bases; unmatched junction nucleotides: 7. This CDR3 has 14 amino acids. Written as DNA, the CDR3 is TGTGCCTGGGCGCGGGACAGGGGGCCCCACGAGCAGTACTTC. Residues: CAWARDRGPHEQYF. Variable domain in full (rest from reference TRBV30 and TRBJ2-7): SQTIHQWPATLVQPVGSPLSLECTVEGTSNPNLYWYRQAAGRGLQLLFYSVGIGQISSEVPQNLSASRPQDRQFILSSKKLLLSDSGFYLCAWARDRGPHEQYFGPGTRLTVT.

The genes are TRBV7-9 and TRBJ2-6; D ambiguous. Germline CDR1 SEHNR, CDR2 FQNEAQ (reference sequence). The CDR3 is made up of 14 amino acids. Trimming took off 4 bases at V and 4 bases at J, with 8 bases between the two ends. CDR3 DNA: TGTGCCAGCAGCTGGAGTACCGGGGCCAACGTCCTGACTTTC. It specifies CASSWSTGANVLTF.

The count of this clone is one. This chain links TRBV7-8 with TRBJ1-6; D gene ambiguous. CDR3 length equals 17 residues. Germline V gene data show CDR1 as SGHVS and CDR2 as FQNEAQ. V dropped 3 bases and J dropped 0 bases, with 12 bases sitting between them. CDR3 DNA sequence: TGTGCCAGCAGCTTTGGGATTGGGAGCTCCTATAATTCACCCCTCCACTTT. It is translated as CASSFGIGSSYNSPLHF.

A few counts support this clone. The rearrangement links TRBV5-1 to TRBJ1-3; D not certain. The germline V gene encodes CDR1 SGHRS and CDR2 YFSETQ. This CDR3 has 16 amino acids. Trimming took off 0 bases at V and 0 bases at J, with 10 bases between the two ends. CDR3 sequence: CASSLGQVVSGNTIYF. In DNA, the CDR3 is TGCGCCAGCAGCTTGGGGCAGGTCGTCTCTGGAAACACCATATATTTT.

The V and J genes are TRBV4-2 and TRBJ1-4; D may be TRBD1 (5 bases). Between the trimmed V and J ends, which lost 4 bases and 6 bases, there was a span of 21 bases. In germline, CDR1 is LGHNA, CDR2 YNFKEQ. The CDR3 extends over 17 amino acids. The CDR3 nucleotides are TGTGCCAGCAGCCCCTCGCGTGCGGGGGAGCGGGATGAAAAACTGTTTTTT. The encoded protein is CASSPSRAGERDEKLFF.

The chain combines TRBV14 with TRBJ2-3; D possibly corresponds to TRBD1 (5 bases). V dropped 0 bases and J dropped 6 bases, with 19 bases sitting between them. CDR3 length: 17 amino acids. Germline V gene sequence: CDR1 SGHDN, CDR2 FVKESK. The CDR3 loop is CASSQDWGVVHRDTQYF. The CDR3 coding sequence is TGTGCCAGCAGCCAAGATTGGGGCGTAGTCCACAGGGATACGCAGTATTTT.

The chain recombines TRBV6-5 with TRBJ1-6, with D unresolved. V lost 1 base, J lost 3 bases, and 10 bases lay in between. The CDR3 sequence is 16 residues long. In germline, CDR1 is MNHEY, CDR2 SVGAGI. In nucleotides, the CDR3 is TGTGCCAGCAGTTACTATGCAGGAAACTATAATTCACCCCTCCACTTT. It specifies CASSYYAGNYNSPLHF.

This clone was recorded only once. V and J are TRBV12-3 or TRBV12-4 and TRBJ1-1; 7 bases are shared with TRBD1. The junction had 4 bases not matched to a gene; V was cut back by 4 bases and J by 8 bases. This CDR3 has 12 residues. CDR3 loop: CASSWLGQEAFF. In DNA form, the CDR3 reads TGTGCCAGCAGTTGGTTGGGACAGGAAGCTTTCTTT.

This clone was seen repeatedly, ten times or more. The chain carries TRBV2 and TRBJ1-2; D is undetermined. The germline V gene encodes CDR1 SNHLY and CDR2 FYNNEI. The CDR3 is 14 amino acids. V was trimmed by 4 bases and J by 0 bases, leaving 9 bases between them. CDR3 region: CASSAISSNYGYTF. CDR3 bases: TGTGCCAGCAGTGCTATTAGCTCTAACTATGGCTACACCTTC.

The chain combines TRBV7-9 with TRBJ1-5, with TRBD1 as a possible D gene (5 bases). This CDR3 spans 14 amino acids. CDR1 SEHNR and CDR2 FQNEAQ come from the germline V gene (reference sequence). Trimming stripped 5 bases from V and 4 bases from J, with 12 bases between. CDR3 in amino acids: CASSQLGGNQPQHF. The CDR3, as DNA: TGTGCCAGCAGCCAGCTCGGGGGGAATCAGCCCCAGCATTTT.

The chain couples TRBV30 to TRBJ1-6; D is ambiguous. V lost 4 bases and J 4 bases, leaving 8 bases between the germline ends. Per germline, CDR1 GTSNPN and CDR2 SVGIG (reference sequence). CDR3 length equals 13 residues. CDR3 region: CAWKATYNSPLHF. The CDR3 DNA reads TGTGCCTGGAAGGCGACATATAATTCACCCCTCCACTTT. Full variable domain (missing parts from reference TRBV30 and TRBJ1-6): SQTIHQWPATLVQPVGSPLSLECTVEGTSNPNLYWYRQAAGRGLQLLFYSVGIGQISSEVPQNLSASRPQDRQFILSSKKLLLSDSGFYLCAWKATYNSPLHFGNGTRLTVT.

In its sample, this clone was seen once. The chain couples TRBV9 to TRBJ1-3, with 9 bases that match TRBD1. Germline CDR1 and CDR2: SGDLS and YYNGEE. Unmatched junction bases numbered 3, after V lost 3 bases and J lost 2 bases. CDR3 size: 15 residues. CDR3 sequence reads: CASSGQGGTGNTIYF. The CDR3 DNA reads as TGTGCCAGCAGCGGACAGGGGGGGACTGGAAACACCATATATTTT.

In its sample, this clone was seen once. The rearrangement uses TRBV7-3 and TRBJ2-2; D is unclear. This CDR3 region has 17 residues. The germline V gene encodes CDR1 SGHTA and CDR2 FQGTGA. V was shortened by 0 bases and J by 1 base, with 12 bases between the two germline ends. This CDR3 reads CASSLTVSTLNTGELFF. The CDR3 DNA sequence: TGTGCCAGCAGCTTAACTGTCAGTACGCTGAACACCGGGGAGCTGTTTTTT.

The chain carries TRBV7-6 and TRBJ2-3; 10 bases line up with TRBD2. Per germline, CDR1 SGHVS and CDR2 FNYEAQ. The trim removed 6 bases at V and 0 bases at J, leaving 9 bases unmatched. There are 17 residues in the CDR3. Here the CDR3 DNA reads TGTGCCAGCAGGCCTGCTAGCGGGGGATTAAGCACAGATACGCAGTATTTT. It encodes CASRPASGGLSTDTQYF.

This chain connects TRBV2 to TRBJ1-4; the match to TRBD1 covers 9 bases. V lost 4 bases and J lost 8; bases outside the gene matches: 5. The CDR3 covers 14 residues. Germline CDR1 and CDR2: SNHLY and FYNNEI. CDR3: CASSGGDRVEKLFF. The CDR3 region has the DNA TGTGCCAGCAGTGGGGGGGACAGGGTAGAAAAACTGTTTTTT.

This clone was detected only once. The chain couples TRBV3-1 (or the pseudogene TRBV3-2) to TRBJ1-4; a weak D match, TRBD1 (5 bases). Germline values: CDR1 LGHDT, CDR2 YNNKEL (reference sequence). The CDR3 sequence is 14 residues long. The V end was cut by 6 bases, the J end by 3 bases, with 11 bases between. Here the CDR3 reads CASSHQGANEKLFF. The DNA of the CDR3 is TGTGCCAGCAGTCACCAAGGGGCTAATGAAAAACTGTTTTTT.